These 32 T cell receptor beta chains were sequenced from one sample in a study of human T cells and chemical hapten exposure. Described time point: pre-sensitization, week 0. Treatment of the sample: therapeutic diphenylcyclopropenone sensitization with weekly scalp DPC. TCRdb ran MiXCR on the RACE reads and lists one entry per CDR3 protein. The table has 80,000 to 95,000 distinct CDR3 sequences, 9.6% seen once. The specimen comprised whole blood, sampled in connection with sensitization to the hapten diphenylcyclopropenone (DPC). The origin of the receptors is a woman in her 40s with alopecia areata. Some clones in this sample may be carry-over from other donors' samples.

A few counts support this clonotype. The genes are TRBV4-3 and TRBJ1-4; 7 bases agree with TRBD1. This CDR3 spans 19 amino acids. The trim removed 3 bases at V and 6 bases at J, leaving 19 bases unmatched. The germline V gene encodes CDR1 LGHNA and CDR2 YSLEER. The CDR3 sequence: CASSHYPGTTGAVDEKLFF. Written as DNA, the CDR3 is TGCGCCAGCAGCCACTACCCGGGGACTACAGGGGCGGTCGATGAAAAACTGTTTTTT.

At least ten counts were recorded for this clonotype. The J gene is TRBJ2-3, the V gene TRBV6-5, with TRBD1 matching 7 bases. The CDR3 contains 15 residues. Unmatched junction bases numbered 7, after V lost 7 bases and J lost 0 bases. Germline V lookup: CDR1 MNHEY, CDR2 SVGAGI. The CDR3 DNA follows: TGTGCCAGCAATAAACTGGGACAGAGCACAGATACGCAGTATTTT. As protein: CASNKLGQSTDTQYF.

This chain connects TRBV11-2 to TRBJ2-2, with D unresolved. With 8 bases removed from V and 0 bases from J, the gap between germline ends came to 10 bases. The CDR3 extends over 14 amino acids. The V gene's germline CDR1 is SGHAT and CDR2 FQNNGV. CDR3 nucleotide sequence: TGTGCCAGCTTTCATCAGGCGAACACCGGGGAGCTGTTTTTT. Protein: CASFHQANTGELFF.

In this sample, this clonotype turned up a few times. The V gene is TRBV2, the J gene TRBJ2-5; the D is unclear. Deletions cut 2 bases from V and 1 base from J, with 14 bases between. The CDR3 has 16 amino acids. Looked up from germline, CDR1 is SNHLY and CDR2 is FYNNEI. The CDR3 sequence is CASSELVSGIQETQYF. For the CDR3, the DNA is TGTGCCAGCAGTGAACTAGTTAGTGGAATCCAAGAGACCCAGTACTTC.

CDR3 sequence (DNA): TGTGCCAGCAGTCCCCCAGGCTGGACAGGGGCTGAATATGGAGAGCAGTACTTC. This translates into CASSPPGWTGAEYGEQYF. The gene calls are TRBV25-1 and TRBJ2-7; 9 bases agree with TRBD1. V gave up 5 bases and J gave up 7 bases; unmatched junction bases: 21. The CDR3 runs to 18 residues. Germline CDR1 reads MGHDK; CDR2 reads SYGVNS.

This clonotype was seen ten or more times. V usage is TRBV29-1 and J usage is TRBJ2-1; 7 nucleotides align to TRBD1. Germline V gene data show CDR1 as SQVTM and CDR2 as ANQGSEA. J gave up 6 bases and V 4 bases, and 3 bases lay outside the gene matches. The CDR3 spans 12 residues. The CDR3 here is CSVARTGNEQFF. CDR3 DNA sequence: TGCAGCGTTGCTAGGACAGGCAATGAGCAGTTCTTC.

The J gene is TRBJ2-2, the V gene TRBV6-2 or TRBV6-3, with D hard to call. The CDR3 spans 13 residues. Germline V gene lookup returns CDR1 MNHEY and CDR2 SVGEGT. V was clipped by 2 bases and J by 4 bases, with 5 bases between them. The CDR3 loop is CASSYDGTGELFF. The DNA of the CDR3 is TGTGCCAGCAGTTACGATGGCACCGGGGAGCTGTTTTTT.

The chain uses TRBV5-1 and TRBJ1-1, with a possible D match to TRBD1 (6 bases). The length of the CDR3 is 15 residues. Trimming shortened V by 0 bases and J by 4 bases, and 13 bases separated the two germline ends. Germline CDR1 and CDR2: SGHRS and YFSETQ. The DNA for the CDR3 is TGCGCCAGCAGCTTGGAGGGGCAGGGGACCACTGAAGCTTTCTTT. It specifies CASSLEGQGTTEAFF.

This clonotype came up a few times. The genes are TRBV20-1 and TRBJ2-2; 8 bases are a match to TRBD1. Looked up from germline, CDR1 is DFQATT and CDR2 is SNEGSKA (reference sequence). V was pared by 5 bases and J by 1 base, with 3 bases of the junction left unmatched. This CDR3 is built from 14 residues. CDR3 nucleotides: TGCAGTGCTGACAGGGGAGTGAACACCGGGGAGCTGTTTTTT. Residues: CSADRGVNTGELFF.

This clonotype was recorded at least ten times. This rearrangement joins TRBV10-3 to TRBJ2-3; 14 bases map to TRBD2. V was pared by 0 bases and J by 6 bases, with 2 bases of the junction left unmatched. This CDR3 has 16 residues. The V gene's germline CDR1 is ENHRY and CDR2 SYGVKD. This chain's CDR3 is CAISESGTSGGDTQYF. The CDR3 DNA sequence: TGTGCCATCAGTGAGTCTGGGACTAGCGGGGGCGATACGCAGTATTTT.

The genes are TRBV12-3 or TRBV12-4 and TRBJ1-5; D is perhaps TRBD1 (6 bases). Trimming shortened V by 7 bases and J by 6 bases, and 10 bases separated the two germline ends. The CDR3 has 12 residues. CDR3 sequence: CASTQGRQPQHF. In nucleotides, the CDR3 is TGTGCCAGCACACAGGGTCGTCAGCCCCAGCATTTT.

This clonotype occurred a few times. The chain uses TRBV6-6 and TRBJ1-5; D not resolved. This CDR3 has 15 residues. Between the trimmed V and J ends, which lost 5 bases and 2 bases, there was a span of 13 bases. Germline lookup yields CDR1 MNHNY and CDR2 SVGAGI (reference sequence). The chain's CDR3 is CASSPAIEGNQPQHF. The CDR3 region has the DNA TGTGCCAGCAGTCCAGCAATTGAGGGCAATCAGCCCCAGCATTTT.

V gene TRBV7-2 combines with J gene TRBJ2-7; 7 bases are a match to TRBD1. The germline V gene has CDR1 SGHTA and CDR2 FQGNSA. V lost 5 bases to trimming and J lost 0 bases; unmatched junction nucleotides: 4. CDR3 size: 14 residues. This chain's CDR3 is CASSRDSSSYEQYF. In nucleotides, the CDR3 is TGTGCCAGCAGCCGGGACAGTAGCTCCTACGAGCAGTACTTC.

This clonotype was seen ten or more times. V gene TRBV28 combines with J gene TRBJ1-1; D is uncertain. The V and J ends lost 2 bases and 1 base respectively, with 11 bases between them. Germline CDR1 MDHEN, CDR2 SYDVKM. CDR3 length: 15 amino acids. CDR3 sequence reads: CASSLTRLSNTEAFF. CDR3 bases: TGTGCCAGCAGTTTAACAAGACTATCGAACACTGAAGCTTTCTTT.

This chain links TRBV4-2 with TRBJ2-7; TRBD1 aligns across 9 bases. The junction had 9 bases not matched to a gene; V was cut back by 4 bases and J by 5 bases. The germline V gene has CDR1 LGHNA and CDR2 YNFKEQ. The CDR3 totals 15 residues. CDR3 DNA sequence: TGTGCCAGCAGCCGTGGGACAGGGTTAAACCACGAGCAGTACTTC. It codes for CASSRGTGLNHEQYF.

This clonotype has ten or more counts. The chain joins TRBV27 to TRBJ2-3; D gene unclear. This CDR3 spans 16 amino acids. Looked up from germline, CDR1 is MNHEY and CDR2 is SMNVEV (reference sequence). With 6 bases removed from V and 0 bases from J, the gap between germline ends came to 16 bases. This CDR3 reads CASSPGVDWSTDTQYF. The CDR3 bases are TGTGCCAGCAGCCCTGGAGTAGATTGGAGCACAGATACGCAGTATTTT.

There are many counts of this clonotype. J is TRBJ1-2 and V is TRBV4-3; D not certain. CDR1 and CDR2 from the germline V gene are LGHNA and YSLEER. The CDR3 extends over 14 amino acids. Trimming took 0 bases from V and 4 from J, leaving 9 bases between them. The CDR3 region has the DNA TGCGCCAGCAGCCAAGATCGTCTAGGCTATGGCTACACCTTC. This translates into CASSQDRLGYGYTF.

The V and J genes are TRBV7-9 and TRBJ2-7, with a possible D match to TRBD2 (5 bases). Germline loops: CDR1 SEHNR, CDR2 FQNEAQ (reference sequence). The V end lost 4 bases, the J end lost 6 bases, and 10 bases lay between the germline ends. CDR3 length equals 12 residues. CDR3 amino acids: CASSSRGSEQYF. In nucleotides, the CDR3 is TGTGCCAGCAGCTCCCGCGGGTCCGAGCAGTACTTC.

At least ten counts were recorded for this clonotype. The V and J genes are TRBV2 and TRBJ2-5; TRBD1 agrees at 12 bases. Germline values: CDR1 SNHLY, CDR2 FYNNEI. With 10 bases clipped from V and 2 bases from J, the junction kept 8 bases outside the gene matches. The CDR3 runs 15 residues. CDR3 sequence: CATARDRGQQETQYF. CDR3 in DNA: TGTGCCACCGCCCGGGACAGGGGGCAACAAGAGACCCAGTACTTC.

This clonotype came up many times. The V call is TRBV24-1, the J call TRBJ2-2; D not certain. The CDR3 contains 11 residues. Between the trimmed V and J ends, which lost 9 bases and 2 bases, there was a span of 3 bases. Germline loops: CDR1 KGHDR, CDR2 SFDVKD. The DNA for the CDR3 is TGTGCCACCTCTAACACCGGGGAGCTGTTTTTT. This encodes CATSNTGELFF.

This clonotype showed up many times. The rearrangement links TRBV5-6 to TRBJ2-3, with a tentative D call TRBD2 (5 bases). This CDR3 has 13 amino acids. The germline V and J ends were trimmed by 2 bases and 4 bases, with 8 bases remaining between them. Per germline, CDR1 SGHDT and CDR2 YYEEEE. CDR3 DNA: TGTGCCAGCAGCTTCACTAGTGCAGATACGCAGTATTTT. This gives the protein CASSFTSADTQYF.

This clonotype has at least ten counts. The chain joins TRBV20-1 to TRBJ2-7, with TRBD2 identical over 12 bases. Losses at the gene ends were 5 bases for V and 6 bases for J; bases not matched to a gene: 5. The CDR3 has 13 residues. Germline loops: CDR1 DFQATT, CDR2 SNEGSKA (reference sequence). DNA of the CDR3: TGCAGTGCTCGACTAGCGGGGGTCCCCGAGCAGTACTTC. Translated: CSARLAGVPEQYF.

The chain is built from TRBV9 and TRBJ2-2; 10 bases line up with TRBD1. V shed 1 base, J shed 5 bases, and the junction held 5 bases outside the gene matches. The length of the CDR3 is 16 residues. Germline CDR1 SGDLS, CDR2 YYNGEE. In DNA, the CDR3 is TGTGCCAGCAGCGTAACGACAGGGGGCTGGACCGGGGAGCTGTTTTTT. It specifies CASSVTTGGWTGELFF.

In this sample, this clonotype turned up a few times. The V gene is TRBV19, the J gene TRBJ2-1; TRBD1 is a possible D gene (5 bases). V lost 1 base to trimming and J lost 14 bases, with 9 bases between them. This CDR3 spans 11 amino acids. CDR1 LNHDA and CDR2 SQIVND come from the germline V gene (reference sequence). CDR3 protein: CASSIGQKEFF. The CDR3 DNA reads as TGTGCCAGTAGTATAGGACAGAAGGAGTTCTTC.

This clonotype was counted many times. The chain employs TRBV20-1 and TRBJ1-5, with 9 nucleotides matching TRBD1. J lost 7 bases, V lost 6 bases, and 7 bases had no gene match. The germline V gene has CDR1 DFQATT and CDR2 SNEGSKA (reference sequence). There are 13 residues in the CDR3. The CDR3: CSAGTGRGQPQHF. As DNA, the CDR3 is TGCAGTGCCGGGACAGGGCGCGGACAGCCCCAGCATTTT.

This clonotype has at least ten counts. The chain is built from TRBV7-2 and TRBJ2-5; 7 bases are a match to TRBD2. CDR3 size: 14 residues. The J segment lost 3 bases and the V segment lost 5 bases, leaving 6 bases of the junction unmatched. Germline lookup yields CDR1 SGHTA and CDR2 FQGNSA. The CDR3 reads CASSPAGREETQYF. The DNA of the CDR3 is TGTGCCAGCAGCCCGGCGGGGAGGGAAGAGACCCAGTACTTC. Full variable domain (missing parts from reference TRBV7-2 and TRBJ2-5): GAGVSQSPSNKVTEKGKDVELRCDPISGHTALYWYRQSLGQGLEFLIYFQGNSAPDKSGLPSDRFSAERTGGSVSTLTIQRTQQEDSAVYLCASSPAGREETQYFGPGTRLLVL.

This clonotype was recorded at least ten times. The chain links TRBV2 to TRBJ1-6; D is undetermined. V shed 5 bases and J shed 10 bases, with 15 bases lying between them. The CDR3 loop spans 14 amino acids. The V gene's germline CDR1 is SNHLY and CDR2 FYNNEI. DNA for the CDR3: TGTGCCAGCAGTTACGACCGAGTTGGGTCACCCCTCCACTTT. This gives the protein CASSYDRVGSPLHF. Together with reference TRBV2 and TRBJ1-6, the CDR3 gives the full variable domain: EPEVTQTPSHQVTQMGQEVILRCVPISNHLYFYWYRQILGQKVEFLVSFYNNEISEKSEIFDDQFSVERPDGSNFTLKIRSTKLEDSAMYFCASSYDRVGSPLHFGNGTRLTVT.

This clonotype was observed a handful of times. The chain uses TRBV7-3 and TRBJ2-1; TRBD1 is a possible D gene (6 bases). The V gene's germline CDR1 is SGHTA and CDR2 FQGTGA. V lost 5 bases to trimming and J lost 1 base, with 18 bases between them. The CDR3 sequence is 17 residues long. The DNA of the CDR3 is TGTGCCAGCAGCCCGGTCGCAGGGGATGGTTCCTACAATGAGCAGTTCTTC. It yields the protein CASSPVAGDGSYNEQFF.

This clonotype was detected ten times or more. The V call is TRBV27, the J call TRBJ2-2; 7 bases line up with TRBD2. V trimming: 6 bases; J trimming: 7 bases; junction bases outside the gene matches: 5. Germline CDR1 is MNHEY and CDR2 is SMNVEV (reference sequence). This CDR3 contains 13 residues. This CDR3 is CASSQRGVGELFF. The CDR3 region has the DNA TGTGCCAGCAGCCAGCGGGGCGTCGGGGAGCTGTTTTTT.

The chain links TRBV2 to TRBJ2-1; D unclear. With 3 bases removed from V and 9 bases from J, the gap between germline ends came to 12 bases. The CDR3 length is 13 residues. Germline assignment: CDR1 SNHLY and CDR2 FYNNEI. This CDR3 is CASSEDGWPEQFF. The CDR3 DNA is TGTGCCAGCAGTGAGGACGGTTGGCCTGAGCAGTTCTTC. The full variable domain, its missing parts supplied by reference TRBV2 and TRBJ2-1, is EPEVTQTPSHQVTQMGQEVILRCVPISNHLYFYWYRQILGQKVEFLVSFYNNEISEKSEIFDDQFSVERPDGSNFTLKIRSTKLEDSAMYFCASSEDGWPEQFFGPGTRLTVL.

This clonotype showed up many times. The CDR3 here is CSVEDRIYGYTF. The CDR3 DNA reads as TGCAGCGTTGAAGACAGGATCTATGGCTACACCTTC. The gene calls are TRBV29-1 and TRBJ1-2; unclear D gene. V was cut by 0 bases and J by 4 bases, with 6 bases left in between. This CDR3 has 12 amino acids. Germline CDR1 and CDR2: SQVTM and ANQGSEA.

The J gene is TRBJ2-4, the V gene TRBV4-2, with a possible D match to TRBD2 (5 bases). This CDR3 region has 17 residues. Germline CDR1 and CDR2: LGHNA and YNFKEQ. V dropped 1 base and J dropped 0 bases, with 13 bases sitting between them. The CDR3 loop reads CASSQVDGELAKNIQYF. In DNA form, the CDR3 reads TGTGCCAGCAGCCAAGTGGACGGGGAGCTAGCCAAAAACATTCAGTACTTC.